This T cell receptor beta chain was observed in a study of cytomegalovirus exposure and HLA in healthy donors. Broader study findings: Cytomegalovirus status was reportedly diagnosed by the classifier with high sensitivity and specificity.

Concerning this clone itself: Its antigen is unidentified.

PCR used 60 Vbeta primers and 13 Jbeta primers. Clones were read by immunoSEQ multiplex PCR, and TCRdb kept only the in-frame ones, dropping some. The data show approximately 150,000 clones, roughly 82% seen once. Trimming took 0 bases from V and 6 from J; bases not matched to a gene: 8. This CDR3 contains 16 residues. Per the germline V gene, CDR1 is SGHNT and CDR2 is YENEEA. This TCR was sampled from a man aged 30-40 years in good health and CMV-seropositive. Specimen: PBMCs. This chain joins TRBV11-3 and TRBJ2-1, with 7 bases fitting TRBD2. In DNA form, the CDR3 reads TGTGCCAGCAGCTTAGAAACCAGGACTAGTGGCAATGAGCAGTTCTTC. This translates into CASSLETRTSGNEQFF.